The clone carrying this T cell receptor (beta chain) was counted ten times or more. The antigen remains unidentified. The read ends 3 residues before the CDR3 terminus; that terminus is restored from the germline J gene. This entry comes from a study of T cell clonality in common variable immunodeficiency. General study findings and limits: T cell subpopulation sequencing would be needed to explain CVID clonality. In common variable immunodeficiency, TCR beta chains reportedly carried fewer deletions and N-nucleotide insertions.

CDR1 is SGHRS, CDR2 YFSETQ, per germline. The CDR3 is made up of 13 amino acids. The V gene lost 3 bases and the J gene lost 5 bases, with 9 bases spanning the gap. Produced via immunoSEQ multiplex PCR; TCRdb's table is partial and in-frame only. The profile covers approximately 81,000 clones, none occurring a single time. Heparinized whole blood, roughly 5 to 8.5 ml, came from each donor. The specimen sequenced was peripheral blood mononuclear cells. This chain links TRBV5-1 with TRBJ2-1, with unresolved D. The TCR sequence derives from a person aged 18 to 75 in good health. The CDR3 here is CASSWPGNNEQFF. The CDR3 DNA, read in part, is TGCGCCAGCAGCTGGCCGGGTAACAATGAG.